This T cell receptor (beta chain) was profiled in a study of T cell repertoires in cytomegalovirus infection. Study-level information: Based on public TCR beta signatures, there were indications of CMV infection and of a matching HLA type.

Points on this clonotype: Antigen: not known.

The CDR3 covers 14 residues. The junction had 4 bases not matched to a gene; V was cut back by 4 bases and J by 2 bases. Germline V gives CDR1 LNHDA, CDR2 SQIVND (reference sequence). TCRdb re-analysed the reads in MiXCR, keeping a single row per CDR3 protein. The sample lists about 470,000 distinct CDR3 sequences, 40% to 50% seen once, with about 45% in the top ten. The starting material was cultured PBMCs, obtained from culture after CMV antigen stimulation. This chain joins TRBV19 and TRBJ2-5; 7 bases are a match to TRBD1. The clonotype originates from a human donor in good health (CMV status not recorded). Some clones in this sample may be carry-over from other donors' samples. The CDR3, as DNA: TGTGCCAGTAGTAACTGGACAGGACAAGAGACCCAGTACTTC. This encodes CASSNWTGQETQYF.